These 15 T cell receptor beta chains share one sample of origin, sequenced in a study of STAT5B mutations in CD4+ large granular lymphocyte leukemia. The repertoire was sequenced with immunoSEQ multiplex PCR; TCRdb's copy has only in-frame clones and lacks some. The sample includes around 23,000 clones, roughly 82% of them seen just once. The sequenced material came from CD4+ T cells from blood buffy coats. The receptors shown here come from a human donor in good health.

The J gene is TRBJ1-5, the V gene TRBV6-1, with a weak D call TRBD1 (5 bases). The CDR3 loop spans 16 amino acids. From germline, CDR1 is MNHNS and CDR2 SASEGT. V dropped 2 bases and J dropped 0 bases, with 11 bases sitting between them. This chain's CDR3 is CASSERGTDSNQPQHF. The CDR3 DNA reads TGTGCCAGCAGTGAACGCGGGACCGATAGCAATCAGCCCCAGCATTTT.

CDR3 coding DNA: TGTGCCAGCTCACCACAGGGACAGAACCCCTACGAGCAGTACTTC. Protein sequence: CASSPQGQNPYEQYF. The V gene is TRBV18, the J gene TRBJ2-7, with 7 bases identical to TRBD1. Germline CDR1 reads KGHSH; CDR2 reads LQKENI. Trimming at V came to 1 base and at J to 2 bases, leaving 5 bases not matched to a gene. The CDR3 sequence is 15 residues long. The whole variable domain, filled in from reference TRBV18 and TRBJ2-7, reads NAGVMQNPRHLVRRRGQEARLRCSPMKGHSHVYWYRQLPEEGLKFMVYLQKENIIDESGMPKERFSAEFPKEGPSILRIQQVVRGDSAAYFCASSPQGQNPYEQYFGPGTRLTVT.

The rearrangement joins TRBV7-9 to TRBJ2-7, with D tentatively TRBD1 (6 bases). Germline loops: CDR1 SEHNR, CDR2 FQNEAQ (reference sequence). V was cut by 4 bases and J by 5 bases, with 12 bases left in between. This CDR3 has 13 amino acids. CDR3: CASSWGTLDEQYF. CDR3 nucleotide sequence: TGTGCCAGCAGCTGGGGGACACTTGACGAGCAGTACTTC.

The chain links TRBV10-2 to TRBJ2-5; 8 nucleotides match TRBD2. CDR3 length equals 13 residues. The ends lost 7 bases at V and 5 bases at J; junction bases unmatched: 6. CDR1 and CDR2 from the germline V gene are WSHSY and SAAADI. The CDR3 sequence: CASKPGRVETQYF. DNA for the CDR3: TGCGCCAGCAAACCCGGGAGGGTCGAGACCCAGTACTTC.

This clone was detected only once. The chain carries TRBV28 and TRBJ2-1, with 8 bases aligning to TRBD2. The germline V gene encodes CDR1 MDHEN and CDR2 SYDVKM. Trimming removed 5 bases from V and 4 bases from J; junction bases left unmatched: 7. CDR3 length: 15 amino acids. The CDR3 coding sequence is TGTGCCAGCAGTCCTAGCGGGCGGGGATACAATGAGCAGTTCTTC. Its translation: CASSPSGRGYNEQFF.

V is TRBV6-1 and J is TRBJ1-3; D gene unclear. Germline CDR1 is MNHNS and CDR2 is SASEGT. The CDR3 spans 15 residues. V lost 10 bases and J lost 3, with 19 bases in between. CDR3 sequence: CATRLIVTNGNTIYF. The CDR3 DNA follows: TGTGCCACGCGGTTGATTGTAACCAATGGAAACACCATATATTTT.

In DNA form, the CDR3 reads TGTGCCAGCAGTGTAATGAAGTTCGGGACAGGGGGCCGTTCTGGGGCCAACGTCCTGACTTTC. Its translation: CASSVMKFGTGGRSGANVLTF. This chain connects TRBV27 to TRBJ2-6; 12 nucleotides match TRBD1. Germline CDR1 MNHEY, CDR2 SMNVEV (reference sequence). Trimming took 5 bases from V and 1 from J; bases not matched to a gene: 15. The CDR3 runs 21 residues. Together with reference TRBV27 and TRBJ2-6, the CDR3 gives the full variable domain: EAQVTQNPRYLITVTGKKLTVTCSQNMNHEYMSWYRQDPGLGLRQIYYSMNVEVTDKGDVPEGYKVSRKEKRNFPLILESPSPNQTSLYFCASSVMKFGTGGRSGANVLTFGAGSRLTVL.

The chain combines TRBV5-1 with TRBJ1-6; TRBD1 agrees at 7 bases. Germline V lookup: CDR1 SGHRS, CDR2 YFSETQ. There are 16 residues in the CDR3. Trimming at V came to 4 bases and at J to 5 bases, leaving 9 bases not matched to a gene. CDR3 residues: CASSEGARSHNSPLHF. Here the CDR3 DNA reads TGCGCCAGCAGCGAGGGGGCCAGGTCCCATAATTCACCCCTCCACTTT. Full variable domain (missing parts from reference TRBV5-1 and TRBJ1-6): KAGVTQTPRYLIKTRGQQVTLSCSPISGHRSVSWYQQTPGQGLQFLFEYFSETQRNKGNFPGRFSGRQFSNSRSEMNVSTLELGDSALYLCASSEGARSHNSPLHFGNGTRLTVT.

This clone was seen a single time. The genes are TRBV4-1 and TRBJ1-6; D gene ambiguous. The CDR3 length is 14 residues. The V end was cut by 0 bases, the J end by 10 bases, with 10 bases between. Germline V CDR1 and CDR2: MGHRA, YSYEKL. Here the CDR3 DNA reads TGCGCCAGCAGCCAAGACGGCGGGAGGTCACCCCTCCACTTT. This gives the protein CASSQDGGRSPLHF.

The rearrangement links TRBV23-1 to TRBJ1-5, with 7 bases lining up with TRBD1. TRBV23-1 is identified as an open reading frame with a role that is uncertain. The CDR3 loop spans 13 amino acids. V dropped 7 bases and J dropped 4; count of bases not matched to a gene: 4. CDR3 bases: TGCGCCAGCACCCGGGACAGTAATCAGCCCCAGCATTTT. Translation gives CASTRDSNQPQHF.

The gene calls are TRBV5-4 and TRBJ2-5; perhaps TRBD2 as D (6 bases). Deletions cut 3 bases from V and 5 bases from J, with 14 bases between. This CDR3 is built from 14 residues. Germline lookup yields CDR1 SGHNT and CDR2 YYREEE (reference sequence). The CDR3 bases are TGTGCCAGCAGCTCGCCCGGGGGTTGGGAGACCCAGTACTTC. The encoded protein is CASSSPGGWETQYF.

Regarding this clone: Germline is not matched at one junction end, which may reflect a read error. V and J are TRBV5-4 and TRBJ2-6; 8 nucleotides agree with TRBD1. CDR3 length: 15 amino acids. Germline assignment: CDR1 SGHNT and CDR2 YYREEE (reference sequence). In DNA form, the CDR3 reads TGTGCCAGCAGGTTGGACAGGGCCGGGGCCAACGTCCTGACTTTC. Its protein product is CASRLDRAGANVLTF.

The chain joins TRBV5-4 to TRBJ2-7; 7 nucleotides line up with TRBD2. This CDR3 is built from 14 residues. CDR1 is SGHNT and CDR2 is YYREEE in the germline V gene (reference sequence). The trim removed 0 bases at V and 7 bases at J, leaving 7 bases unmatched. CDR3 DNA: TGTGCCAGCAGCTTGGGAGCTCCTAGCGGTGAGCAGTACTTC. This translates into CASSLGAPSGEQYF.

The CDR3 spells CASSRQGRESGELFF. DNA of the CDR3: TGTGCCAGCAGCCGACAGGGAAGGGAGTCCGGGGAGCTGTTTTTT. V and J are TRBV6-4 and TRBJ2-2; 7 bases are shared with TRBD1. The CDR3 is made up of 15 amino acids. The V segment lost 6 bases and the J segment 6 bases; nucleotides outside the gene matches: 10. The V gene's germline CDR1 is MRHNA and CDR2 SNTAGT.

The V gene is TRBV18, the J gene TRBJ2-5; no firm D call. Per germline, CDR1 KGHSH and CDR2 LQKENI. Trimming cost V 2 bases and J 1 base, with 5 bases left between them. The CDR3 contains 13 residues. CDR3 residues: CASSPFPQETQYF. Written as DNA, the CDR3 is TGTGCCAGCTCACCATTTCCCCAAGAGACCCAGTACTTC.